This TCR beta chain appears in the sequencing data of a study of blood T cell repertoires in COVID-19. With 7 bases clipped from V and 1 base from J, the junction kept 1 base outside the gene matches. This CDR3 is 12 amino acids long. CDR1 is SGHRS, CDR2 YFSETQ, per germline. The repertoire was sequenced with immunoSEQ multiplex PCR; TCRdb's copy has only in-frame clones and lacks some. The table has approximately 220,000 clones, 83% seen once. The sequence derives from a woman in her 50s who had been exposed to COVID-19. The sequencing input was PBMCs or T cells enriched from blood (not recorded which). The chain combines TRBV5-1 with TRBJ1-1; 7 bases match TRBD1. The CDR3 region has the DNA TGCGCCAGCGGGACAGAGAACACTGAAGCTTTCTTT. Its protein is CASGTENTEAFF.